Listed here is a single T cell receptor (beta chain). In the same sample, other DNA sequences code for this CDR3. PCR primers comprised 60 Vbeta and 13 Jbeta primers. The protocol was immunoSEQ multiplex PCR, while the TCRdb copy is restricted to in-frame clones and leaves out a portion. The top ten clones hold about 4.6% of a sample with around 150,000 clones, roughly four fifths of them seen once. From germline, CDR1 is GTSNPN and CDR2 SVGIG (reference sequence). The CDR3 is 13 residues long. Trimming pared 7 bases from V and 5 bases from J, leaving 16 bases between. The data stem from a study of cytomegalovirus exposure and HLA in healthy donors.

The source of this sequence is a man in his forties or fifties in good health and CMV-seronegative. The V call is TRBV30, the J call TRBJ2-3; D may be TRBD2 (7 bases). The sample was PBMCs. CDR3 nucleotide sequence: TGTGCCTCGACTGGGGGGGGCTTAGATACGCAGTATTTT. Its protein product is CASTGGGLDTQYF.